The 30 T cell receptor beta chains reported below all come from one sample, sequenced in a study of monozygotic twins with inflammatory bowel disease. TCRdb reworked the 5' RACE reads into one entry per CDR3 protein, no DNA. This sample's table reports about 330,000 distinct CDR3 sequences. The sequenced sample was blood. The receptor source for this set is a human donor with ulcerative colitis or Crohn's disease, or a healthy co-twin of an affected twin (not recorded which).

This chain links TRBV20-1 with TRBJ2-7; no DNA is available, so the TRBD2 call from TCRdb remains unchecked. This CDR3 spans 13 amino acids. Germline-derived CDR1 and CDR2 are DFQATT and SNEGSKA (reference sequence). CDR3 in amino acids: CSASGPLSYEQYF.

The chain recombines TRBV6-6 with TRBJ2-7; the TRBD1 assignment by TCRdb is unverifiable without DNA. The length of the CDR3 is 13 residues. The germline V gene has CDR1 MNHNY and CDR2 SVGAGI (reference sequence). CDR3 loop: CASSYSRDTEQYF.

The V gene is TRBV2, the J gene TRBJ2-3; the TRBD1 assignment by TCRdb is unverifiable without DNA. The CDR3 has 18 amino acids. Germline-derived CDR1 and CDR2 are SNHLY and FYNNEI. CDR3: CASSEGRDRYPSTDTQYF.

The V call is TRBV5-1, the J call TRBJ2-7; TCRdb returns TRBD1, unconfirmable since there is no DNA. Germline V CDR1 and CDR2: SGHRS, YFSETQ. The CDR3 is 15 amino acids. CDR3 residues: CASRPMAGGMREQYF.

The chain couples TRBV12-3 or TRBV12-4 to TRBJ2-3. The CDR3 has 14 amino acids. The CDR3 region is CASSRSANTDTQYF.

The chain employs TRBV10-3 and TRBJ2-7. This CDR3 has 18 amino acids. The V gene's germline CDR1 is ENHRY and CDR2 SYGVKD. CDR3: CAISEPVATDEKNYEQYF.

The chain uses TRBV5-1 and TRBJ1-5; absent DNA, TCRdb's TRBD1 call cannot be checked. The CDR3 sequence is 18 residues long. The germline gives CDR1 SGHRS, CDR2 YFSETQ. CDR3: CASSLGGPGVNSNQPQHF. The full variable domain, completed using reference TRBV5-1 and TRBJ1-5, is KAGVTQTPRYLIKTRGQQVTLSCSPISGHRSVSWYQQTPGQGLQFLFEYFSETQRNKGNFPGRFSGRQFSNSRSEMNVSTLELGDSALYLCASSLGGPGVNSNQPQHFGDGTRLSIL.

V is TRBV24-1 and J is TRBJ1-4; no DNA is available, so the TRBD1 call from TCRdb remains unchecked. Per germline, CDR1 KGHDR and CDR2 SFDVKD. There are 15 residues in the CDR3. CDR3 amino acids: CATSDLGQGNEKLFF.

The J gene is TRBJ2-1, the V gene TRBV20-1; with no DNA, the TCRdb D assignment of TRBD1 cannot be verified. Germline V gene lookup returns CDR1 DFQATT and CDR2 SNEGSKA (reference sequence). The CDR3 length is 12 residues. This CDR3 reads CSARGRGNEQFF.

The CDR3 protein is CASNPNIAGFSYNEQFF. The chain uses TRBV4-2 and TRBJ2-1; TCRdb gives TRBD2 as the D gene, but with no DNA this cannot be confirmed. The V gene's germline CDR1 is LGHNA and CDR2 YNFKEQ. The CDR3 has 17 residues.

The chain is built from TRBV7-9 and TRBJ2-3. This CDR3 has 12 amino acids. CDR1 and CDR2 from the germline V gene are SEHNR and FQNEAQ (reference sequence). CDR3 region: CASSLRRDTQYF.

The chain recombines TRBV12-3 or TRBV12-4 with TRBJ2-2; checking the TCRdb D call of TRBD2 is not possible without DNA. The CDR3 covers 16 residues. CDR3 protein: CASSSPKGSNTGELFF.

The chain has TRBV12-3 or TRBV12-4 and TRBJ1-1; the TCRdb D gene call, TRBD1, has no DNA to confirm it. This CDR3 has 17 residues. CDR3 sequence: CASSQGGGSPVQTEAFF.

The chain employs TRBV19 and TRBJ2-7; the TCRdb call, TRBD1, lacks DNA for checking. CDR1 LNHDA and CDR2 SQIVND come from the germline V gene (reference sequence). The CDR3 totals 13 residues. The CDR3 protein is CASSSRDKDITNF.

The chain combines TRBV4-3 with TRBJ2-7; TCRdb selects TRBD1, and the lack of DNA leaves this call unchecked. This CDR3 region has 15 residues. Germline CDR1 reads LGHNA; CDR2 reads YSLEER. The CDR3 loop reads CASSQATGEPYEQYF.

This chain uses TRBV28 with TRBJ2-2; TCRdb's D call, TRBD1, is unchecked because there is no DNA. From germline, CDR1 is MDHEN and CDR2 SYDVKM. The CDR3 is made up of 16 amino acids. The CDR3 region is CASSLGGSGGTGELFF.

The V call is TRBV19, the J call TRBJ2-5. Looked up from germline, CDR1 is LNHDA and CDR2 is SQIVND (reference sequence). The CDR3 sequence is 11 residues long. CDR3 region: CASTSGETQYF.

This sequence joins TRBV20-1 and TRBJ2-7. Germline loops: CDR1 DFQATT, CDR2 SNEGSKA (reference sequence). The CDR3 is 14 residues long. The CDR3: CSARDVSKTYEQYF.

The chain carries TRBV25-1 and TRBJ1-1. Germline loops: CDR1 MGHDK, CDR2 SYGVNS. The CDR3 loop spans 13 amino acids. CDR3 region: CASTVDWGTEAFF.

The V gene is TRBV24-1, the J gene TRBJ1-1; as DNA is missing, the TRBD1 call by TCRdb cannot be tested. This CDR3 comprises 13 residues. Germline V gene sequence: CDR1 KGHDR, CDR2 SFDVKD. The CDR3 here is CATSERGNTEAFF.

The chain carries TRBV7-9 and TRBJ2-2; with no DNA, the TCRdb D assignment of TRBD1 cannot be verified. Germline V gene lookup returns CDR1 SEHNR and CDR2 FQNEAQ (reference sequence). CDR3 length: 17 residues. The CDR3 protein is CASSLALLSRGTGELFF.

This sequence joins TRBV2 and TRBJ2-1; as DNA is missing, the TRBD1 call by TCRdb cannot be tested. Germline V gene lookup returns CDR1 SNHLY and CDR2 FYNNEI. The CDR3 is 13 amino acids. CDR3 sequence reads: CASSEVNRGEQFF.

The chain employs TRBV3-1 and TRBJ1-1. Germline V CDR1 and CDR2: LGHDT, YNNKEL (reference sequence). CDR3 size: 13 residues. This CDR3 is CASSQGLGTEAFF.

The chain links TRBV20-1 to TRBJ2-5. CDR1 is DFQATT and CDR2 is SNEGSKA in the germline V gene (reference sequence). The CDR3 runs 12 residues. Here the CDR3 reads CSARVSQETQYF.

The chain carries TRBV3-1 and TRBJ2-1. Germline CDR1 and CDR2: LGHDT and YNNKEL (reference sequence). This CDR3 has 16 amino acids. CDR3 residues: CASSLSRGGSYNEQFF.

The genes are TRBV19 and TRBJ2-4; TCRdb's D gene call, TRBD1, goes unchecked for lack of DNA. CDR1 and CDR2 (germline): LNHDA, SQIVND (reference sequence). The CDR3 contains 19 residues. The chain's CDR3 is CASSIDPGTASLAKNIQYF.

This chain uses TRBV12-3 or TRBV12-4 with TRBJ1-1. The CDR3 runs to 14 residues. The CDR3 sequence: CASSLGGINTEAFF.

The chain recombines TRBV12-3 or TRBV12-4 with TRBJ2-3. The CDR3 is made up of 15 amino acids. CDR3 protein: CASSLGPASTDTQYF.

The CDR3 loop is CASSSGGVSGEKLFF. The chain couples TRBV5-6 to TRBJ1-4; TCRdb returns TRBD1, unconfirmable since there is no DNA. The CDR3 length is 15 residues. The germline V gene encodes CDR1 SGHDT and CDR2 YYEEEE.

This chain uses TRBV7-2 with TRBJ1-2; with no DNA, the TCRdb D assignment of TRBD1 cannot be verified. This CDR3 contains 17 residues. CDR1 is SGHTA and CDR2 is FQGNSA in the germline V gene. The CDR3 loop is CASSLLFEPGITYGYTF.